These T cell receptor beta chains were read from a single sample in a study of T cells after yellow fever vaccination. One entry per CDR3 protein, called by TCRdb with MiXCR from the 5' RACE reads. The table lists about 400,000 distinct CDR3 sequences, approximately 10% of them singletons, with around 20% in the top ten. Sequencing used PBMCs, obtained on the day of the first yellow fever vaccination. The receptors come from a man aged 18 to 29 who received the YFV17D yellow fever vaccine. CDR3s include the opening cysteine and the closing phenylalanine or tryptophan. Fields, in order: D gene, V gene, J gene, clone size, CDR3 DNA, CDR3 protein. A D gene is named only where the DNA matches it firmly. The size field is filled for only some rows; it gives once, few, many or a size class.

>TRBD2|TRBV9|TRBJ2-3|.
TGTGCCAGCAGCGTAGCCAGCGGGGGGGTCACAGATACGCAGTATTTT
CASSVASGGVTDTQYF
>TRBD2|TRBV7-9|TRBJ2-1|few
TGTGCCAGCAGCTTAACTAGCGGAACCAAGGAGCAGTTCTTC
CASSLTSGTKEQFF
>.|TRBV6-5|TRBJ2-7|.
TGTGCCAGCAGTTCCCACAGAAATTTAAACTACGAGCAGTACTTC
CASSSHRNLNYEQYF
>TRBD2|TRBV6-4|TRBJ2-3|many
TGTGCCAGCAGTGAAAGAGCGGGGGGCCCCACAGATACGCAGTATTTT
CASSERAGGPTDTQYF
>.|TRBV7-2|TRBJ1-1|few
TGTGCCAGTGGGGAGAGGATGAACACTGAAGCTTTCTTT
CASGERMNTEAFF
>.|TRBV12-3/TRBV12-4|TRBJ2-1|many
TGTGCCAGCAGGCACACTAGGCCTGCCTACAATGAGCAGTTCTTC
CASRHTRPAYNEQFF
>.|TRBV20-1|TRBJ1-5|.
TGCAGTGCCCCGTGGCAGGGGAATTACAATCAGCCCCAGCATTTT
CSAPWQGNYNQPQHF
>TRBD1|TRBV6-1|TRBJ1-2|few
TGTGCCAGCAGTGGATGGGACAGGGCAAATGGCTACACCTTC
CASSGWDRANGYTF
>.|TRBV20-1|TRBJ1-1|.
TGCAGTGCTAGAGTTAAGCGGGGGCCCACTGAAGCTTTCTTT
CSARVKRGPTEAFF
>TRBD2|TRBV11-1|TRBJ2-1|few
TGTGCCAGCAGCTTCTCCGGGACTAGCGGGGGAAGCTACAATGAGCAGTTCTTC
CASSFSGTSGGSYNEQFF
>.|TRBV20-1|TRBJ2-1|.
TGCAGTGCTAGAGTAGGCAGGGGCGCTTTAAGGAATGAGCAGTTCTTC
CSARVGRGALRNEQFF
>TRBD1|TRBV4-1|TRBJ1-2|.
TGCGCCAGCAGCCAGCCTACAGGGGAACGAGGGCATGGCTACACCTTC
CASSQPTGERGHGYTF
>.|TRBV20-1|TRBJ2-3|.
TGCAGTCAAAGACAGAAGAGCACAGATACGCAGTATTTT
CSQRQKSTDTQYF